Below, 16 T cell receptor beta chains from the same sample are listed, as sequenced in a study of T-cell reconstitution after alpha-beta-depleted transplantation in children. Preparation of the TCRbeta library used unique molecular identifiers. Each CDR3 protein is one row after TCRdb ran MiXCR on the PCR reads. The sample has approximately 400,000 distinct CDR3 sequences, around 15% seen once. Specimen: PBMCs, mostly from graft donor cells, collected 360 days after TCRalphabeta/CD19-depleted stem cell transplant. The source of these receptors is a boy under three years old who had a stem cell transplant for Wiskott-Aldrich syndrome, so the T cells may come from the graft donor.

The rearrangement uses TRBV10-3 and TRBJ2-7; a possible D gene is TRBD1 (6 bases). CDR1 is ENHRY and CDR2 is SYGVKD in the germline V gene. V was pared by 1 base and J by 0 bases, with 13 bases between. The CDR3 runs to 16 residues. The CDR3 coding sequence is TGTGCCATCAGTGAGTTTCAGACAGGTTCCTCCTACGAGCAGTACTTC. Translated: CAISEFQTGSSYEQYF.

This rearrangement joins TRBV6-2 or TRBV6-3 to TRBJ2-7; 8 positions match TRBD2. Trimming cost V 2 bases and J 3 bases; bases outside gene matches: 3. This CDR3 has 14 residues. The germline gives CDR1 MNHEY, CDR2 SVGEGT. The CDR3 loop is CASSYSGSLYEQYF. Written as DNA, the CDR3 is TGTGCCAGCAGTTACAGCGGGAGTCTCTACGAGCAGTACTTC.

The V gene is TRBV7-2, the J gene TRBJ2-3; TRBD2 matches at 13 bases. The ends lost 3 bases at V and 11 bases at J; junction bases unmatched: 8. Germline lookup yields CDR1 SGHTA and CDR2 FQGNSA. This CDR3 is built from 15 residues. The CDR3 loop reads CASSFSGTSGTRQYF. The CDR3 nucleotides are TGTGCCAGCAGCTTTTCCGGGACTAGCGGGACCAGGCAGTATTTT.

This clonotype was seen ten or more times. This chain links TRBV5-1 with TRBJ2-1, with a tentative D call TRBD2 (5 bases). Trimming removed 0 bases from V and 4 bases from J, with 11 bases in between. This CDR3 region has 15 residues. Germline-derived CDR1 and CDR2 are SGHRS and YFSETQ. CDR3 amino acids: CASSLVGVTYNEQFF. Written as DNA, the CDR3 is TGCGCCAGCAGCTTGGTCGGGGTTACGTACAATGAGCAGTTCTTC.

In this sample, this clonotype turned up many times. V usage is TRBV12-3 or TRBV12-4 and J usage is TRBJ2-1; possible D gene TRBD2, 5 bases. V was clipped by 2 bases and J by 5 bases, with 10 bases between them. There are 14 residues in the CDR3. The CDR3 reads CASSLIRGDNEQFF. CDR3 nucleotide sequence: TGTGCCAGCAGTTTAATCCGGGGTGACAATGAGCAGTTCTTC.

The rearrangement joins TRBV12-3 or TRBV12-4 to TRBJ2-7, with D perhaps matching TRBD2 (6 bases). This CDR3 has 15 amino acids. The V and J ends lost 6 bases and 0 bases respectively, with 15 bases between them. The CDR3 coding sequence is TGTGCCAGCAGGGGGCGGGACCGGAGCTCCTACGAGCAGTACTTC. Residues: CASRGRDRSSYEQYF.

This clonotype was seen more than once but under ten times. V usage is TRBV18 and J usage is TRBJ1-1; 9 nucleotides agree with TRBD1. Losses at the gene ends were 1 base for V and 3 bases for J; bases not matched to a gene: 3. The germline V gene encodes CDR1 KGHSH and CDR2 LQKENI. The CDR3 has 15 residues. The CDR3 DNA is TGTGCCAGCTCACCACTCCGGGACAGGGACACTGAAGCTTTCTTT. This codes for CASSPLRDRDTEAFF.

This clonotype has only a few counts. This sequence joins TRBV7-7 and TRBJ2-2, with 7 positions matching TRBD1. The trim removed 5 bases at V and 0 bases at J, leaving 3 bases unmatched. Germline V gene sequence: CDR1 SSHAT, CDR2 FNYEAQ (reference sequence). There are 15 residues in the CDR3. The CDR3 sequence is CASSIGGPNTGELFF. The CDR3 DNA follows: TGTGCCAGCAGCATAGGGGGCCCGAACACCGGGGAGCTGTTTTTT.

The chain links TRBV5-1 to TRBJ2-3, with TRBD1 matching over 9 bases. Germline V lookup: CDR1 SGHRS, CDR2 YFSETQ. The CDR3 length is 15 residues. The ends lost 0 bases at V and 5 bases at J; junction bases unmatched: 4. This chain's CDR3 is CASSLAGQGLDTQYF. CDR3 nucleotides: TGCGCCAGCAGCTTGGCCGGACAGGGGTTAGATACGCAGTATTTT.

This clonotype was found a few times. The gene calls are TRBV24-1 and TRBJ2-2; TRBD1 might be the D (5 bases). Germline V gene lookup returns CDR1 KGHDR and CDR2 SFDVKD. This CDR3 has 18 residues. The V and J ends lost 4 bases and 0 bases respectively, with 17 bases between them. The CDR3 region is CATSDRQRTYANTGELFF. The CDR3 DNA is TGTGCCACCAGTGACCGACAGAGAACTTACGCGAACACCGGGGAGCTGTTTTTT.

This clonotype was observed many times. J is TRBJ2-6 and V is TRBV28; unclear D gene. CDR3 length equals 12 residues. V shed 4 bases and J shed 2 bases, with 0 bases lying between them. The germline V gene encodes CDR1 MDHEN and CDR2 SYDVKM. Here the CDR3 reads CASSSGANVLTF. CDR3 bases: TGTGCCAGCAGTTCTGGGGCCAACGTCCTGACTTTC.

The chain uses TRBV20-1 and TRBJ2-7, with 7 nucleotides matching TRBD1. The CDR3 extends over 14 amino acids. Germline assignment: CDR1 DFQATT and CDR2 SNEGSKA (reference sequence). Trimming took 3 bases from V and 1 from J; bases not matched to a gene: 6. CDR3 region: CSARGQIYSYEQYF. The CDR3 nucleotides are TGCAGTGCTAGGGGACAGATTTATTCCTACGAGCAGTACTTC.

This clonotype was seen at least ten times. J is TRBJ2-1 and V is TRBV12-3 or TRBV12-4; perhaps TRBD2 as D (7 bases). V lost 5 bases and J 4 bases, leaving 18 bases between the germline ends. The CDR3 consists of 16 residues. DNA of the CDR3: TGTGCCAGCAGTCTAGTTGCGGGGAGGGGGTACAATGAGCAGTTCTTC. It yields the protein CASSLVAGRGYNEQFF.

This clonotype was picked up a small number of times. The chain is built from TRBV29-1 and TRBJ2-7, with 7 bases lining up with TRBD2. The length of the CDR3 is 15 residues. Per the germline V gene, CDR1 is SQVTM and CDR2 is ANQGSEA. The V segment lost 5 bases and the J segment 2 bases; nucleotides outside the gene matches: 12. CDR3 bases: TGCAGCGTTTCAAGCGGGACCTGGGCCACCTACGAGCAGTACTTC. Residues: CSVSSGTWATYEQYF.

The V gene is TRBV7-2, the J gene TRBJ2-7, with a weak D call TRBD2 (7 bases). The CDR3 length is 15 residues. From germline, CDR1 is SGHTA and CDR2 FQGNSA. V gave up 2 bases and J gave up 0 bases, with 11 bases separating them. The CDR3: CASSLRGGTSYEQYF. The CDR3 nucleotides read TGTGCCAGCAGCTTACGCGGGGGCACCTCCTACGAGCAGTACTTC. Full variable domain (outside the CDR3, taken from reference TRBV7-2 and TRBJ2-7): GAGVSQSPSNKVTEKGKDVELRCDPISGHTALYWYRQSLGQGLEFLIYFQGNSAPDKSGLPSDRFSAERTGGSVSTLTIQRTQQEDSAVYLCASSLRGGTSYEQYFGPGTRLTVT.

The CDR3 coding sequence is TGTGCCAGCAGCCCATTACCCGGGACTAGCGGTTTCTGGGATACGCAGTATTTT. Its protein is CASSPLPGTSGFWDTQYF. This chain uses TRBV11-2 with TRBJ2-3, with TRBD2 identical over 11 bases. This CDR3 spans 18 amino acids. With 5 bases clipped from V and 6 bases from J, the junction kept 16 bases outside the gene matches. Germline V gives CDR1 SGHAT, CDR2 FQNNGV.